These 14 T cell receptor beta chains were sequenced from one sample in a study of beta chain bispecific antibodies for T cell cancers (dated by TCRdb to 2020 to 2023). On the study overall, not on this receptor specifically: Leukemia cell line cells were mixed with normal T cells in each sequenced sample, and most of the targeted TRBV signal was derived from the leukemia cells rather than from the normal T cells.

T cells were expanded from blood mononuclear cells for 2 to 3 days with either the anti-CD3 antibody OKT3 or CD3/CD28 Dynabeads. Their specific antigens are unknown. Library construction relied on 5' RACE. The public sequencing data were trimmed at Q25 with fastp and processed into clonotypes with MiXCR by TCRdb, which kept only in-frame beta chains. CDR3 protein duplicates are merged, each entry listing the most common genes and DNA. Across this sample there are 20,000 to 25,000 distinct CDR3 sequences, with approximately 2.4% seen only once. The ten biggest clones cover approximately 30% of the sample. What was sequenced was healthy donor T cells cultured with leukemia cells. These receptor sequences come from a human donor in good health. Some clones in this sample may be carry-over from other donors' samples.

Many counts were recorded for this clonotype. The chain links TRBV6-6 to TRBJ2-7; 7 bases line up with TRBD1. Germline loops: CDR1 MNHNY, CDR2 SVGAGI (reference sequence). V was pared by 2 bases and J by 2 bases, with 12 bases of the junction left unmatched. The CDR3 runs to 17 residues. The CDR3 region has the DNA TGTGCCAGCAGTTACGACGGCGACCGGGACAGCGCCTACGAGCAGTACTTC. Its protein is CASSYDGDRDSAYEQYF.

This clonotype was detected ten times or more. The chain combines TRBV5-6 with TRBJ1-2; D gene unclear. CDR3 size: 13 residues. The V end was cut by 2 bases, the J end by 2 bases, with 7 bases between. Per the germline V gene, CDR1 is SGHDT and CDR2 is YYEEEE. The DNA of the CDR3 is TGTGCCAGCAGCTTAGAAGGGAACTATGGCTACACCTTC. Its translation: CASSLEGNYGYTF.

This sequence joins TRBV7-6 and TRBJ1-1; no definite D call. This CDR3 is 12 amino acids long. CDR1 and CDR2 from the germline V gene are SGHVS and FNYEAQ. Trimming removed 1 base from V and 6 bases from J, with 6 bases in between. CDR3 DNA: TGTGCCAGCAGCTTAGATTTCGCTGAAGCTTTCTTT. Amino acid sequence: CASSLDFAEAFF.

This clonotype was detected many times. The chain joins TRBV20-1 to TRBJ2-7, with TRBD2 matching over 11 bases. This CDR3 comprises 15 residues. In germline, CDR1 is DFQATT, CDR2 SNEGSKA (reference sequence). V shed 6 bases, J shed 4 bases, and the junction held 11 bases outside the gene matches. The CDR3 bases are TGCAGTGCGATGGGGCTTACTAGCGGGGGTTACGAGCAGTACTTC. This sequence encodes CSAMGLTSGGYEQYF.

Relative to its sample, this clonotype is medium-sized. The chain carries TRBV28 and TRBJ2-7; tentatively, D is TRBD1 (5 bases). The length of the CDR3 is 16 residues. Germline CDR1 reads MDHEN; CDR2 reads SYDVKM. The V end was cut by 5 bases, the J end by 3 bases, with 20 bases between. CDR3 sequence: CASSPNRQRDDYEQYF. CDR3 DNA sequence: TGTGCCAGCAGTCCAAACCGACAGCGAGATGACTACGAGCAGTACTTC.

There are many counts of this clonotype. This chain links TRBV29-1 with TRBJ2-3; a possible D gene is TRBD2 (6 bases). This CDR3 is built from 15 residues. CDR1 and CDR2 from the germline V gene are SQVTM and ANQGSEA. Trimming removed 3 bases from V and 3 bases from J, with 16 bases in between. This CDR3 reads CSVDRAEGSTDTQYF. The DNA for the CDR3 is TGCAGCGTTGATCGGGCGGAGGGTTCGACAGATACGCAGTATTTT.

This clonotype appeared many times. The chain recombines TRBV27 with TRBJ1-2, with D possibly matching TRBD1 (6 bases). CDR1 and CDR2 (germline): MNHEY, SMNVEV (reference sequence). The CDR3 contains 14 residues. V gave up 2 bases and J gave up 4 bases, with 11 bases separating them. CDR3 sequence (DNA): TGTGCCAGCAGTTTAAAACAGGGAGGCTATGGCTACACCTTC. This gives the protein CASSLKQGGYGYTF.

Ten or more counts support this clonotype. This chain connects TRBV24-1 to TRBJ2-7, with D possibly being TRBD1 (6 bases). The germline V gene has CDR1 KGHDR and CDR2 SFDVKD. The CDR3 length is 14 residues. V dropped 9 bases and J dropped 1 base, with 15 bases sitting between them. In DNA form, the CDR3 reads TGTGCCACCCAGAAGGACAGCATTTCCTACGAGCAGTACTTC. Its protein is CATQKDSISYEQYF.

Worth noting for this clonotype: A much larger clone differs by one base, so this may be a read error. This chain uses TRBV27 with TRBJ1-5; 9 bases are shared with TRBD1. Per the germline V gene, CDR1 is MNHEY and CDR2 is SMNVEV (reference sequence). The CDR3 is made up of 16 amino acids. This CDR3 reads CASSISNGQGNQPQHF. In DNA form, the CDR3 reads TGTGCCAGCAGTATATCGAACGGACAGGGGAATCAGCCCCAGCATTTT.

This clonotype was detected ten times or more. This chain joins TRBV7-8 and TRBJ2-3; TRBD1 matches 7 bases. Germline CDR1 SGHVS, CDR2 FQNEAQ. The CDR3 is 17 amino acids. After removal of 1 base from V and 7 bases from J, the junction contained 14 bases not matched to a gene. CDR3 nucleotide sequence: TGTGCCAGCAGCTTAGTAGTCCACAGGGGACGAGTGAATACGCAGTATTTT. It encodes CASSLVVHRGRVNTQYF.

The rearrangement links TRBV7-8 to TRBJ1-1; D possibly corresponds to TRBD1 (6 bases). V shed 6 bases and J shed 1 base, with 9 bases lying between them. This CDR3 region has 13 residues. Germline V gene sequence: CDR1 SGHVS, CDR2 FQNEAQ. The CDR3: CASSQGGNTEAFF. DNA of the CDR3: TGTGCCAGCAGTCAAGGGGGGAACACTGAAGCTTTCTTT.

Within the sample, this clonotype is medium-sized. This chain connects TRBV4-1 to TRBJ2-7, with 10 bases matching TRBD1. V trimming: 1 base; J trimming: 4 bases; junction bases outside the gene matches: 10. CDR3 size: 17 residues. CDR1 MGHRA and CDR2 YSYEKL come from the germline V gene. CDR3 loop: CASSQVGRDRGVYEQYF. In DNA form, the CDR3 reads TGCGCCAGCAGCCAAGTGGGTAGGGACAGGGGTGTTTACGAGCAGTACTTC.

The chain recombines TRBV5-6 with TRBJ2-5; tentatively, D is TRBD1 or TRBD2 (9 bases each). V lost 6 bases to trimming and J lost 3 bases, with 33 bases between them. Looked up from germline, CDR1 is SGHDT and CDR2 is YYEEEE. The CDR3 runs 20 residues. CDR3 bases: TGTGCCAGCAACCCGGACAGGGGACGGGCAAGCGGGGGGCGTAAAGAGACCCAGTACTTC. It specifies CASNPDRGRASGGRKETQYF.

This clonotype appeared many times. V and J are TRBV27 and TRBJ2-7; D gene unclear. The germline V and J ends were trimmed by 4 bases and 5 bases, with 12 bases remaining between them. The germline gives CDR1 MNHEY, CDR2 SMNVEV (reference sequence). This CDR3 comprises 13 residues. The CDR3 loop reads CASSSYRTNEQYF. For the CDR3, the DNA is TGTGCCAGCAGTTCATATCGCACCAACGAGCAGTACTTC.